One and the same sample provided the 13 T cell receptor beta chains below, sequenced in a study of tumor and adjacent non-tumor tissue in lung cancer. A modified ARM-PCR protocol with three rounds of nested PCR amplified TCRbeta. TCRdb ran MiXCR on the multiplex PCR reads and lists one entry per CDR3 protein. The profile shows some 100,000 distinct CDR3 sequences, more than 55% of them singletons. This sample's RNA came from whole unsorted tissue. This non-tumor lung sample came from over 3 cm beyond the tumor edge. Sequencing was carried out using distant non-tumor lung tissue. The receptors originated from a man aged 25 to 45 with non-small cell lung cancer.

As to this clonotype: Since a much larger clone is just one base distant, this may be a read error. This rearrangement joins TRBV6-2 or TRBV6-3 to TRBJ1-5; D is ambiguous. V lost 10 bases and J lost 1, with 17 bases in between. The CDR3 has 15 amino acids. Per the germline V gene, CDR1 is MNHEY and CDR2 is SVGEGT. This chain's CDR3 is CAISNDILSNQPQHF. DNA for the CDR3: TGTGCCATCAGCAACGACATACTCAGCAATCAGCCCCAGCATTTT.

Worth noting for this clonotype: The junction departs from the called germline gene at one end, perhaps through a read error. The rearrangement links TRBV18 to TRBJ1-3; D is unclear. This CDR3 has 14 residues. The germline gives CDR1 KGHSH, CDR2 LQKENI. The CDR3 loop is CASSPVNSGNTTYF. CDR3 nucleotide sequence: TGTGCCAGCTCACCAGTCAACTCTGGAAACACCACATATTTT. The full variable domain, with the rest looked up from reference TRBV18 and TRBJ1-3, is NAGVMQNPRHLVRRRGQEARLRCSPMKGHSHVYWYRQLPEEGLKFMVYLQKENIIDESGMPKERFSAEFPKEGPSILRIQQVVRGDSAAYFCASSPVNSGNTTYFGEGSWLTVV.

The table lists this clonotype with a few counts. The chain has TRBV6-1 and TRBJ1-1, with 7 bases identical to TRBD1. There are 15 residues in the CDR3. CDR1 and CDR2 (germline): MNHNS, SASEGT. V was pared by 6 bases and J by 1 base, with 8 bases of the junction left unmatched. Here the CDR3 DNA reads TGTGCCAGCAGCCTACTCACAGGGGAGAACACTGAAGCTTTCTTT. It encodes CASSLLTGENTEAFF.

About this clonotype: One end of the junction varies from germline; a read error may be responsible. J is TRBJ1-6 and V is TRBV12-3 or TRBV12-4; D unclear. This CDR3 is 12 amino acids long. As DNA, the CDR3 is TGTGCCAGCGGTACCCCGAATTCACACCTCCACTTT. This codes for CASGTPNSHLHF.

For this clonotype: The junction departs from the called germline gene at one end, perhaps through a read error. The chain is built from TRBV11-2 and TRBJ1-2; D is uncertain. From germline, CDR1 is SGHAT and CDR2 FQNNGV. This CDR3 is 14 amino acids long. CDR3 in amino acids: CASTQETQNYGCTF. DNA of the CDR3: TGTGCCAGCACCCAAGAGACCCAGAACTATGGCTGCACCTTC.

With respect to this clonotype: At one end, the junction sequence differs from germline, possibly due to a read error. This chain joins TRBV11-2 and TRBJ1-2; D is uncertain. Germline assignment: CDR1 SGHAT and CDR2 FQNNGV. The CDR3 is made up of 13 amino acids. The CDR3 DNA reads as TGTGCCAGCTGCGATACAGCTAACTATGGTTACACCTTC. It specifies CASCDTANYGYTF.

Turning to this clonotype: An end of the junction does not agree with germline; a read error may underlie this. The chain has TRBV6-5 and TRBJ2-5; D remains unclear. CDR3 length: 14 amino acids. The germline CDR1 and CDR2 sequences are MNHEY and SVGAGI. CDR3 residues: CVSRRIATQETHYF. The CDR3 DNA is TGTGTCAGCAGGCGCATCGCGACCCAAGAGACCCACTACTTC.

As to this clonotype: Since the CDR3 does not end with the conserved phenylalanine or tryptophan, this likely comes from a read error. The V call is TRBV6-5, the J call TRBJ2-5; 8 bases align to TRBD2. V was clipped by 4 bases and J by 5 bases; unmatched bases: 9. Germline loops: CDR1 MNHEY, CDR2 SVGAGI. The length of the CDR3 is 15 residues. CDR3 residues: CASSSSGGPVETQYL. In DNA form, the CDR3 reads TGTGCCAGCAGTTCCTCGGGGGGGCCGGTTGAGACCCAGTACTTA.

A remark on this clonotype: The CDR3 end shows no conserved phenylalanine or tryptophan, and so a read error is likely. The DNA is left out, because the CDR3 cannot be placed on it with certainty; the CDR3 is given as TCRdb lists it. The chain has TRBV11-2 and TRBJ2-7; no DNA check was done on the table's D call, TRBD1. Germline-derived CDR1 and CDR2 are SGHAT and FQNNGV. The CDR3 is made up of 11 amino acids, end residues included. CDR3 in amino acids: CASNLSAGMYS.

A single count supports this clonotype. One junction end does not reproduce the germline sequence, and a read error may be involved. This chain connects TRBV4-1 to TRBJ2-1, with a weak D call TRBD1 (6 bases). CDR1 and CDR2 from the germline V gene are MGHRA and YSYEKL. The CDR3 has 14 residues. DNA of the CDR3: TGCGCCAGCAGCCCCTCACAGGGACACGATGAGCATTTCTTC. Protein: CASSPSQGHDEHFF.

With regard to this clonotype: The CDR3 carries no conserved terminal phenylalanine or tryptophan, so it likely arises from a read error. It is unclear where the CDR3 begins or ends on the DNA, so no DNA is shown, and the CDR3 is as TCRdb lists it. The genes are TRBV11-2 and TRBJ2-3; the table calls TRBD2, which could not be checked here. The CDR3 numbers 16 amino acids, ends counted. The germline CDR1 and CDR2 sequences are SGHAT and FQNNGV. CDR3 region: CARSPLWTSGSDTQYS.

Concerning this clonotype itself: The CDR3 carries no conserved terminal phenylalanine or tryptophan, so it likely arises from a read error. The chain links TRBV20-1 to TRBJ2-1; D remains unclear. Germline CDR1 DFQATT, CDR2 SNEGSKA (reference sequence). The CDR3 spans 13 residues. CDR3 protein: CSARDALSNEQFL. The CDR3 DNA reads as TGTAGTGCTAGAGATGCTCTTTCGAATGAGCAGTTCCTC.

Points on this clonotype: No conserved phenylalanine or tryptophan is present at the end of the CDR3, so a read error is the likely explanation. V is TRBV11-3 and J is TRBJ1-1; D unclear. This CDR3 has 15 amino acids. CDR1 and CDR2 (germline): SGHNT, YENEEA. Between the trimmed V and J ends, which lost 4 bases and 3 bases, there was a span of 15 bases. The CDR3: CASSSLKKRDTEAFP. For the CDR3, the DNA is TGTGCCAGCAGCTCCCTGAAGAAGAGGGACACTGAAGCTTTCCCT.